This T cell receptor beta chain was retrieved from a study of blood T cell repertoires in COVID-19. Study-level background: The United States, Italy and Spain provided the acute and convalescent COVID-19 samples. T cells, B-cell-depleted T cells, or PBMCs supplied cDNA or gDNA.

Only in-frame clones appear in the TCRdb table, and some are missing; sequencing was by immunoSEQ multiplex PCR. The sample holds 70,000 or so clones, 76% seen once. This CDR3 spans 13 amino acids. Germline V lookup: CDR1 SNHLY, CDR2 FYNNEI. Trimming took 7 bases from V and 7 from J, leaving 16 bases between them. Seattle enrolled patients during active infection and tracked them longitudinally. The chain employs TRBV2 and TRBJ1-1; D is undetermined. The sequence came from a man in his sixties with COVID-19, enrolled during active disease. Input material: peripheral blood. CDR3 DNA: TGTGCCAGCATGCCGTCACGAACGGGTGAAGCTTTCTTT. Translation gives CASMPSRTGEAFF.